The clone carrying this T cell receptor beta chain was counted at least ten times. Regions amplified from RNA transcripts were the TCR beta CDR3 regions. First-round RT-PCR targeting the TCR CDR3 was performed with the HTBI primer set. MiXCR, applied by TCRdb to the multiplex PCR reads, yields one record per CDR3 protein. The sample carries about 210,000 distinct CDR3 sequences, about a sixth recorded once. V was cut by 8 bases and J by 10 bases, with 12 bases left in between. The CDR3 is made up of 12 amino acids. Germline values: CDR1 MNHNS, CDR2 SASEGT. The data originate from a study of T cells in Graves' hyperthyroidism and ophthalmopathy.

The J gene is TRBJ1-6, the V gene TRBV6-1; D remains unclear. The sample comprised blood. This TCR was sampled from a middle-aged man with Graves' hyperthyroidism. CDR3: CASGFRNSPLHF. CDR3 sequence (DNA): TGTGCCAGCGGTTTTAGGAACTCACCCCTCCACTTT.